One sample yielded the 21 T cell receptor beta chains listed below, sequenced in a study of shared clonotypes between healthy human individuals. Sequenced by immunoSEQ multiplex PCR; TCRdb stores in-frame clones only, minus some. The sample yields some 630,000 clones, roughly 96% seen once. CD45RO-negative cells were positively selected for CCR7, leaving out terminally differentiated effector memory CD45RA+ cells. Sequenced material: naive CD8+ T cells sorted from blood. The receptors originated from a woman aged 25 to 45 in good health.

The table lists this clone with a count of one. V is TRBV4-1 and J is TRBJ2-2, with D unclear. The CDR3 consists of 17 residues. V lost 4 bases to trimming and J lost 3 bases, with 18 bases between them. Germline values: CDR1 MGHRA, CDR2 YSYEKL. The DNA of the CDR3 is TGCGCCAGCAGCCCCTATATGAAAGGGTCTGACACCGGGGAGCTGTTTTTT. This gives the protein CASSPYMKGSDTGELFF.

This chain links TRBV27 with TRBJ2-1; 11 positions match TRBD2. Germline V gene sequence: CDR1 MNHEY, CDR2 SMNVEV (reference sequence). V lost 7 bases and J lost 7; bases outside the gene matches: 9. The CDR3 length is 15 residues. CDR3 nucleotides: TGTGCCAGCACCCACGGAACTAGCGGGAGAAATGAGCAGTTCTTC. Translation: CASTHGTSGRNEQFF.

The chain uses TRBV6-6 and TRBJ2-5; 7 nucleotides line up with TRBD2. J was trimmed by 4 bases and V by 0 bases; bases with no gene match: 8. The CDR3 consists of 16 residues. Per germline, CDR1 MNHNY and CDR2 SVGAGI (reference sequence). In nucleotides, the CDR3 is TGTGCCAGCAGTTACTCGTCGGCGGGAGTGGGAGAGACCCAGTACTTC. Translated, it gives CASSYSSAGVGETQYF.

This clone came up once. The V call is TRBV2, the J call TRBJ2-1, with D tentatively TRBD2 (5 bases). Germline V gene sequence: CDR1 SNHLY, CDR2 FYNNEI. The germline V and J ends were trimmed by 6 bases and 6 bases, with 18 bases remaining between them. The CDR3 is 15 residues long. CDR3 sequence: CASSDTLGYINEQFF. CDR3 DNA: TGTGCCAGCAGCGACACACTAGGTTATATCAATGAGCAGTTCTTC.

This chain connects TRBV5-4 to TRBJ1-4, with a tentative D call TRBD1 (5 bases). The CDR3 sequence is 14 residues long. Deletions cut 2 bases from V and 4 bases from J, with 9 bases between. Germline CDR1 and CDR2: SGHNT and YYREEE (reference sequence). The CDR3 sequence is CASSFGGGNEKLFF. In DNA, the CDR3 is TGTGCCAGCAGCTTCGGGGGGGGTAATGAAAAACTGTTTTTT. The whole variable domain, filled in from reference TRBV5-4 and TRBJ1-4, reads ETGVTQSPTHLIKTRGQQVTLRCSSQSGHNTVSWYQQALGQGPQFIFQYYREEENGRGNFPPRFSGLQFPNYSSELNVNALELDDSALYLCASSFGGGNEKLFFGSGTQLSVL.

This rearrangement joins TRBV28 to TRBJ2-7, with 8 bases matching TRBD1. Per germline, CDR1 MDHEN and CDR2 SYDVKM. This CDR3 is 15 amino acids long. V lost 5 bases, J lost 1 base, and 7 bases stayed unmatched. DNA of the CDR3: TGTGCCAGCAGTCCCCAGGGGGCGCGGTCCTACGAGCAGTACTTC. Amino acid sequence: CASSPQGARSYEQYF.

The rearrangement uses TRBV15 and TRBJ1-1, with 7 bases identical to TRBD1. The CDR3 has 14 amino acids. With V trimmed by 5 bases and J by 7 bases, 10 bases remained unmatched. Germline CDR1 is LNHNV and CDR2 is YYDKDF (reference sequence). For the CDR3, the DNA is TGTGCCACCAGCGCGGGGACAGTCGCCCTTGAAGCTTTCTTT. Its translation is CATSAGTVALEAFF.

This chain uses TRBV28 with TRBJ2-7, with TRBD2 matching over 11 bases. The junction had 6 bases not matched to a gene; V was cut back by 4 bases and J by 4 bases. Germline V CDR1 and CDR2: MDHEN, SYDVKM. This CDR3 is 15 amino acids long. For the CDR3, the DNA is TGTGCCAGCAGTTCCCTAGCGGGAGGACCTTACGAGCAGTACTTC. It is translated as CASSSLAGGPYEQYF.

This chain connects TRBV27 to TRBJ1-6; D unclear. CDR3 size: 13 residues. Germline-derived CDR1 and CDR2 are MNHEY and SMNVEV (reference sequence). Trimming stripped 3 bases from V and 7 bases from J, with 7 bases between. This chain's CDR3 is CASSLGENSPLHF. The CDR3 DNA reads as TGTGCCAGCAGTTTGGGCGAGAATTCACCCCTCCACTTT.

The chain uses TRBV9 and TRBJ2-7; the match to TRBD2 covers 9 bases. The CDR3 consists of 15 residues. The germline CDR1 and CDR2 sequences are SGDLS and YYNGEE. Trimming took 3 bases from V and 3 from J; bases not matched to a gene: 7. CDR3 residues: CASSEGGTSFYEQYF. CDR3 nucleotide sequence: TGTGCCAGCAGCGAGGGGGGGACTAGCTTCTACGAGCAGTACTTC.

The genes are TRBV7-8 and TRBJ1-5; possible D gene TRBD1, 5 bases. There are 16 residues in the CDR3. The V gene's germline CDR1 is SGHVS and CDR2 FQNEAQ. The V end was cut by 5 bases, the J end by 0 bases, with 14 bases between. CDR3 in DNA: TGTGCCAGCAGCCCTACGGGACCGAGTAGCAATCAGCCCCAGCATTTT. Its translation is CASSPTGPSSNQPQHF.

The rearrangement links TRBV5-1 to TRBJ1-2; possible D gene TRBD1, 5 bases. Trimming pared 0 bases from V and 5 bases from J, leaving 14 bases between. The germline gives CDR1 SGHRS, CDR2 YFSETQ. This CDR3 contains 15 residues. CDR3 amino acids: CASSLAGSGPYGYTF. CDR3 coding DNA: TGCGCCAGCAGCTTGGCAGGGTCCGGACCATATGGCTACACCTTC.

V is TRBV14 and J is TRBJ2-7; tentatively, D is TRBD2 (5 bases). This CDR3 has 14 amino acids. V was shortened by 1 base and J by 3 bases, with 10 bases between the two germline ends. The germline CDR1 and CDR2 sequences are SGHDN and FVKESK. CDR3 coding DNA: TGTGCCAGCAGCCAAGTGGGAGCCGTCTACGAGCAGTACTTC. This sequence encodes CASSQVGAVYEQYF.

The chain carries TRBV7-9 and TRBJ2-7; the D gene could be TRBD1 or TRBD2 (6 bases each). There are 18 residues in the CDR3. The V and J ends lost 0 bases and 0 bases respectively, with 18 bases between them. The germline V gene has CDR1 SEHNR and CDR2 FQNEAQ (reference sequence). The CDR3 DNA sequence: TGTGCCAGCAGCTTAGCAGGTAGGGGGACTTACGTCTCCTACGAGCAGTACTTC. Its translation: CASSLAGRGTYVSYEQYF. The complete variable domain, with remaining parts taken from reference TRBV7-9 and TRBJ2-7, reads DTGVSQNPRHKITKRGQNVTFRCDPISEHNRLYWYRQTLGQGPEFLTYFQNEAQLEKSRLLSDRFSAERPKGSFSTLEIQRTEQGDSAMYLCASSLAGRGTYVSYEQYFGPGTRLTVT.

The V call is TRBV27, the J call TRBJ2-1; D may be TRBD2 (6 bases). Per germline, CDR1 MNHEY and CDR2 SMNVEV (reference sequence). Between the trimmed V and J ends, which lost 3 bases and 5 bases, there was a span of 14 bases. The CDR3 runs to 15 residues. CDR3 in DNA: TGTGCCAGCAGTTTTCGGGAGACCGAAGACAATGAGCAGTTCTTC. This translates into CASSFRETEDNEQFF.

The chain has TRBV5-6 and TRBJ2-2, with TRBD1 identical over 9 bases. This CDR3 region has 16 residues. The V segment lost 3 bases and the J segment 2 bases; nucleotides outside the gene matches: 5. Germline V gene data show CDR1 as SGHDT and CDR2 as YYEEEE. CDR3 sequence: CASSWDRVTNTGELFF. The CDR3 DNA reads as TGTGCCAGCAGCTGGGACAGGGTCACAAACACCGGGGAGCTGTTTTTT.

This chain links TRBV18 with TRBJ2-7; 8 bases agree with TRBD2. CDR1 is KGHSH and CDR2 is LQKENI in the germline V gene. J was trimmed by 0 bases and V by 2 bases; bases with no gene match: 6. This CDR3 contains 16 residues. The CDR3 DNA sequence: TGTGCCAGCTCACCAGAAGCGGGAGCCTTCTCCTACGAGCAGTACTTC. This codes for CASSPEAGAFSYEQYF.

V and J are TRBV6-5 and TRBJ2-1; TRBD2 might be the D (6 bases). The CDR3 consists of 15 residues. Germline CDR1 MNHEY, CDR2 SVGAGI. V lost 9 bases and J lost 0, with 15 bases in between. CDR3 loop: CASTSRGSSYNEQFF. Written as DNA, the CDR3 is TGTGCCAGTACTAGCCGTGGGAGCTCCTACAATGAGCAGTTCTTC.

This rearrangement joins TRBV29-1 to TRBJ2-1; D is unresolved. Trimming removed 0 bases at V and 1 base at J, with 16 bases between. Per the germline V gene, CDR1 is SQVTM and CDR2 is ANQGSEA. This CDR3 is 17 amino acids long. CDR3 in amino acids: CSVEDPARRESYNEQFF. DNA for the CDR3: TGCAGCGTTGAAGATCCGGCTAGACGCGAATCCTACAATGAGCAGTTCTTC.

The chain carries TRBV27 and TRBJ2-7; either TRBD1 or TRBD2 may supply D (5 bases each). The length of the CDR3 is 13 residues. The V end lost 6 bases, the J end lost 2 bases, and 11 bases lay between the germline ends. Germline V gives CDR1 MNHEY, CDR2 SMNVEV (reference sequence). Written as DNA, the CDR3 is TGTGCCAGCAGCCGGGACCTCGCCTACGAGCAGTACTTC. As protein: CASSRDLAYEQYF.

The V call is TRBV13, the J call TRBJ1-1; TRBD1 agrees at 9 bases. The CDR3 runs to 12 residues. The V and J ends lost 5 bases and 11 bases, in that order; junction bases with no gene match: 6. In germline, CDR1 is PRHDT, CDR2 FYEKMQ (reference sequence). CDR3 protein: CASSGRQGDAFF. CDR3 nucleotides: TGTGCCAGCAGCGGCAGACAGGGGGACGCTTTCTTT.